One sample yielded the 27 T cell receptor beta chains listed below, sequenced in a study of T-cell reconstitution after alpha-beta-depleted transplantation in children (dated by TCRdb to the mid-2010s). To prepare the library, PCR was applied. Sequencing was carried out with an Illumina HiSeq 2500. TCR library preparation used molecular barcoding, with unique molecular identifiers applied to normalize quantification of the TCRbeta repertoire. TCRdb trimmed the raw reads at Q25, called clones with MiXCR and kept productive beta chains. Duplicate CDR3 protein sequences are folded into a single record with the most common DNA and genes. In this sample the table shows 750,000 to 950,000 distinct CDR3 sequences, roughly 15% of which occur a single time. The ten top clones hold 5% of the sample. The intended sense of this specimen's treatment or condition label: allogeneic hematopoietic cell transplantation with graft depleted of TCRalphabeta T cells and CD19 B cells.

This material consisted of PBMCs, mostly from graft donor cells, taken 360 days after TCRalphabeta/CD19-depleted stem cell transplant. The receptors originated from a male patient between 5 and 17 years old who had a stem cell transplant for acute lymphoblastic leukemia, so the T cells may come from the graft donor.

This clonotype appeared many times. The rearrangement uses TRBV5-1 and TRBJ2-7, with TRBD1 identical over 9 bases. The junction had 6 bases not matched to a gene; V was cut back by 3 bases and J by 2 bases. The CDR3 is 15 amino acids. The germline V gene encodes CDR1 SGHRS and CDR2 YFSETQ. CDR3 in DNA: TGCGCCAGCAGCTATGGACAGGGGACCGCCTACGAGCAGTACTTC. This sequence encodes CASSYGQGTAYEQYF.

This clonotype was detected ten times or more. The V gene is TRBV5-4, the J gene TRBJ2-1, with D perhaps being TRBD1 or TRBD2 (6 bases each). The CDR3 length is 13 residues. CDR1 is SGHNT, CDR2 YYREEE, per germline (reference sequence). The CDR3 sequence is CATGTLSYNEQFF. The CDR3 coding sequence is TGTGCAACAGGGACTCTCTCCTACAATGAGCAGTTCTTC.

This clonotype was detected a few times. The chain carries TRBV28 and TRBJ2-2; perhaps TRBD1 as D (6 bases). CDR3 length: 13 amino acids. Germline V gene sequence: CDR1 MDHEN, CDR2 SYDVKM. The CDR3 DNA is TGTGCTTCGCAGGGGCCTATCACCGGGGAGCTGTTTTTT. Translation: CASQGPITGELFF. Looking up the rest from reference TRBV28 and TRBJ2-2 gives the full variable domain: DVKVTQSSRYLVKRTGEKVFLECVQDMDHENMFWYRQDPGLGLRLIYFSYDVKMKEKGDIPEGYSVSREKKERFSLILESASTNQTSMYLCASQGPITGELFFGEGSRLTVL.

This clonotype was seen repeatedly, ten times or more. The V gene is TRBV7-8, the J gene TRBJ2-1, with D possibly TRBD1 on 5 matching bases. The V gene lost 1 base and the J gene lost 0 bases, with 13 bases spanning the gap. The CDR3 sequence is 17 residues long. CDR1 and CDR2 (germline): SGHVS, FQNEAQ. This chain's CDR3 is CASSLGGAQSSYNEQFF. Written as DNA, the CDR3 is TGTGCCAGCAGCTTAGGTGGGGCCCAGAGCTCCTACAATGAGCAGTTCTTC.

This clonotype was detected only a few times. This chain connects TRBV6-5 to TRBJ2-1; TRBD2 might be the D (5 bases). V was clipped by 0 bases and J by 3 bases, with 15 bases between them. Germline loops: CDR1 MNHEY, CDR2 SVGAGI. The CDR3 totals 17 residues. The CDR3 sequence is CASSYSMWGAGYNEQFF. In DNA, the CDR3 is TGTGCCAGCAGTTACTCGATGTGGGGAGCCGGCTACAATGAGCAGTTCTTC.

A few counts support this clonotype. The rearrangement joins TRBV7-8 to TRBJ2-1; D unclear. The CDR3 loop spans 12 amino acids. CDR1 and CDR2 (germline): SGHVS, FQNEAQ. V was shortened by 6 bases and J by 9 bases, with 12 bases between the two germline ends. CDR3 in amino acids: CASRFNSVEQFF. The CDR3, as DNA: TGTGCCAGCAGGTTTAACTCGGTTGAGCAGTTCTTC.

The CDR3 is CATSEDIGSGELFF. In nucleotides, the CDR3 is TGTGCCACCAGTGAGGACATCGGTTCCGGGGAGCTGTTTTTT. This sequence joins TRBV24-1 and TRBJ2-2; perhaps TRBD1 as D (5 bases). Germline V CDR1 and CDR2: KGHDR, SFDVKD. The CDR3 spans 14 residues. V was pared by 4 bases and J by 6 bases, with 11 bases between.

This clonotype occurred a few times. This chain uses TRBV7-8 with TRBJ2-2, with TRBD1 matching 11 bases. This CDR3 region has 15 residues. Losses at the gene ends were 7 bases for V and 4 bases for J; bases not matched to a gene: 5. Germline V lookup: CDR1 SGHVS, CDR2 FQNEAQ. The CDR3 is CASNSDRGRTGELFF. CDR3 in DNA: TGTGCCAGCAACTCGGACAGGGGGCGCACCGGGGAGCTGTTTTTT.

This clonotype showed up just a few times. V gene TRBV27 combines with J gene TRBJ2-7; 10 bases align to TRBD2. V lost 0 bases to trimming and J lost 3 bases; unmatched junction nucleotides: 5. This CDR3 has 16 residues. Per germline, CDR1 MNHEY and CDR2 SMNVEV (reference sequence). CDR3 nucleotides: TGTGCCAGCAGTTTATCGGCTAGCGGGAGTTTCTACGAGCAGTACTTC. The encoded protein is CASSLSASGSFYEQYF.

V usage is TRBV7-6 and J usage is TRBJ2-1; D perhaps matches TRBD2 (5 bases). V shed 5 bases and J shed 4 bases, with 18 bases lying between them. This CDR3 region has 16 residues. Germline values: CDR1 SGHVS, CDR2 FNYEAQ. The CDR3 here is CASSNPSKSYYNEQFF. CDR3 bases: TGTGCCAGCAGCAACCCTAGCAAATCCTATTACAATGAGCAGTTCTTC.

This chain connects TRBV12-3 or TRBV12-4 to TRBJ2-5; D uncertain. The CDR3 spans 13 residues. Trimming removed 6 bases from V and 5 bases from J, with 13 bases in between. DNA for the CDR3: TGTGCCAGCAGCCGACTCGTCCTGGAGACCCAGTACTTC. Translation gives CASSRLVLETQYF.

V gene TRBV5-1 combines with J gene TRBJ2-7; D is perhaps TRBD1 (5 bases). Trimming took off 3 bases at V and 5 bases at J, with 15 bases between the two ends. Per the germline V gene, CDR1 is SGHRS and CDR2 is YFSETQ. The CDR3 sequence is 14 residues long. In nucleotides, the CDR3 is TGCGCCAGCAGCTGGGGATGGGGCAGAGACGAGCAGTACTTC. It codes for CASSWGWGRDEQYF.

This clonotype was observed a few times. The V gene is TRBV12-3 or TRBV12-4, the J gene TRBJ1-1; D unresolved. CDR3 length: 18 residues. V was trimmed by 2 bases and J by 5 bases, leaving 24 bases between them. Here the CDR3 DNA reads TGTGCCAGCAGTTTACGCCGCGCGGCCGTCACCTTGGGGACTGAAGCTTTCTTT. As protein: CASSLRRAAVTLGTEAFF.

The V gene is TRBV4-1, the J gene TRBJ2-7; D is unclear. Per germline, CDR1 MGHRA and CDR2 YSYEKL. The CDR3 is 15 amino acids. Deletions cut 1 base from V and 2 bases from J, with 12 bases between. The chain's CDR3 is CASSQARRMPYEQYF. Written as DNA, the CDR3 is TGCGCCAGCAGCCAAGCCCGGCGGATGCCCTACGAGCAGTACTTC.

This clonotype occurred a few times. The chain employs TRBV20-1 and TRBJ1-1, with 8 bases lining up with TRBD1. Germline V gives CDR1 DFQATT, CDR2 SNEGSKA (reference sequence). V trimming: 4 bases; J trimming: 3 bases; junction bases outside the gene matches: 4. This CDR3 has 13 residues. The CDR3 DNA is TGCAGTGCTAACCAACAGGGGGACACTGAAGCTTTCTTT. It is translated as CSANQQGDTEAFF.

The rearrangement joins TRBV6-5 to TRBJ1-2; perhaps TRBD1 as D (5 bases). V lost 5 bases to trimming and J lost 0 bases, with 22 bases between them. The CDR3 extends over 18 amino acids. CDR1 is MNHEY and CDR2 is SVGAGI in the germline V gene. DNA of the CDR3: TGTGCCAGCAGTCCCCGACAGTTCACCTACCCGGCTAACTATGGCTACACCTTC. Protein sequence: CASSPRQFTYPANYGYTF.

This clonotype was observed a handful of times. V usage is TRBV4-2 and J usage is TRBJ2-5, with D possibly matching TRBD2 (6 bases). The length of the CDR3 is 15 residues. The germline gives CDR1 LGHNA, CDR2 YNFKEQ. V lost 4 bases to trimming and J lost 2 bases, with 14 bases between them. Here the CDR3 reads CASSRRRGTQETQYF. The CDR3 bases are TGTGCCAGCAGCCGGAGACGGGGGACTCAAGAGACCCAGTACTTC.

V is TRBV27 and J is TRBJ2-1; 12 nucleotides align to TRBD2. CDR3 length: 16 residues. Germline lookup yields CDR1 MNHEY and CDR2 SMNVEV (reference sequence). V shed 5 bases, J shed 2 bases, and the junction held 4 bases outside the gene matches. The CDR3 region is CASSDPSGRAYNEQFF. As DNA, the CDR3 is TGTGCCAGCAGTGACCCTAGCGGGAGGGCCTACAATGAGCAGTTCTTC.

In this sample, this clonotype turned up a few times. The rearrangement uses TRBV20-1 and TRBJ2-7, with TRBD1 matching 9 bases. The CDR3 has 15 residues. Germline V gives CDR1 DFQATT, CDR2 SNEGSKA (reference sequence). J gave up 4 bases and V 0 bases, and 7 bases lay outside the gene matches. The CDR3 spells CSARDLGTGRYEQYF. The CDR3 nucleotides read TGCAGTGCTAGAGATTTGGGGACAGGGCGATACGAGCAGTACTTC.

This clonotype has just a few counts. This chain connects TRBV7-9 to TRBJ2-3; D is uncertain. V was cut by 8 bases and J by 6 bases, with 9 bases left in between. Germline V gene data show CDR1 as SEHNR and CDR2 as FQNEAQ (reference sequence). The length of the CDR3 is 11 residues. DNA of the CDR3: TGTGCCAGCGGGATGGGGGATACGCAGTATTTT. Its translation is CASGMGDTQYF.

The V gene is TRBV20-1, the J gene TRBJ2-4; D unclear. V lost 6 bases to trimming and J lost 1 base, with 7 bases between them. Per the germline V gene, CDR1 is DFQATT and CDR2 is SNEGSKA (reference sequence). This CDR3 spans 12 amino acids. CDR3 DNA: TGCAGTGCCGAGAAGGCCAAAAACATTCAGTACTTC. The encoded protein is CSAEKAKNIQYF.

This CDR3 reads CAMGRGLLSSKEYNEQFF. CDR3 DNA sequence: TGTGCCATGGGCCGCGGGCTACTCTCGTCGAAAGAGTACAATGAGCAGTTCTTC. This chain connects TRBV4-2 to TRBJ2-1; D is possibly TRBD2 (5 bases). V lost 10 bases and J 4 bases, leaving 29 bases between the germline ends. This CDR3 has 18 amino acids. Germline V gene data show CDR1 as LGHNA and CDR2 as YNFKEQ.

This clonotype has a handful of counts. This sequence joins TRBV13 and TRBJ2-1; TRBD2 matches at 10 bases. The germline CDR1 and CDR2 sequences are PRHDT and FYEKMQ (reference sequence). With 6 bases clipped from V and 7 bases from J, the junction kept 9 bases outside the gene matches. CDR3 length: 15 amino acids. The CDR3 region has the DNA TGTGCCAGCAGAGGTAACCTAGCGGGAGAGAATGAGCAGTTCTTC. Its translation: CASRGNLAGENEQFF.

This chain uses TRBV9 with TRBJ1-4; D gene ambiguous. CDR1 and CDR2 from the germline V gene are SGDLS and YYNGEE. V gave up 4 bases and J gave up 6 bases, with 13 bases separating them. The CDR3 covers 14 residues. Written as DNA, the CDR3 is TGTGCCAGCAGCCCAAGTCCCCGGGATGAAAAACTGTTTTTT. This gives the protein CASSPSPRDEKLFF.

The genes are TRBV27 and TRBJ2-1; TRBD2 might be the D (6 bases). Germline loops: CDR1 MNHEY, CDR2 SMNVEV (reference sequence). The CDR3 has 15 amino acids. V was pared by 5 bases and J by 7 bases, with 18 bases between. The CDR3 nucleotides are TGTGCCAGCAGTGAGAGACTAGGTGCAGGAAATGAGCAGTTCTTC. Protein product: CASSERLGAGNEQFF.

V and J are TRBV9 and TRBJ2-5; D gene unclear. The CDR3 totals 15 residues. From germline, CDR1 is SGDLS and CDR2 YYNGEE. V was pared by 4 bases and J by 3 bases, with 16 bases between. CDR3 in DNA: TGTGCCAGCAGCCCCCCGGGTTTCAGTAAAGAGACCCAGTACTTC. As protein: CASSPPGFSKETQYF.

This chain connects TRBV5-1 to TRBJ2-7, with 8 bases lining up with TRBD1. The V gene end was trimmed by 4 bases and the J gene end by 4 bases; junction bases not matched to a gene: 7. The CDR3 sequence is 14 residues long. The germline CDR1 and CDR2 sequences are SGHRS and YFSETQ. Here the CDR3 reads CASSSFQGAYEQYF. CDR3 DNA: TGCGCCAGCAGCAGTTTCCAGGGGGCGTACGAGCAGTACTTC.